The present entry profiles one TCR beta chain with its context. The sample is drawn from a study of blood T cell repertoires in COVID-19. Study-wide background: PBMCs, B-cell-depleted T cells, or T cells provided the cDNA or gDNA that made up the material.

Germline V gene data show CDR1 as MGHRA and CDR2 as YSYEKL. This CDR3 has 16 amino acids. Trimming cost V 5 bases and J 0 bases; bases outside gene matches: 6. Clinical history as reported by participants underpinned cohort assignment. Cohort 3 recovered donors had two negative PCRs, clearance, or symptom resolution. Some clones are missing from TCRdb's copy, which holds only in-frame ones; the method was immunoSEQ multiplex PCR. The table lists 450,000 to 500,000 clones, approximately 86% of them singletons. The TCR was taken from an older woman who had recovered from COVID-19. The specimen was PBMCs or T cells enriched from blood (not recorded which). The chain links TRBV4-1 to TRBJ1-4, with TRBD1 matching over 7 bases. The CDR3 DNA reads as TGCGCCAGCAGCTACAGAGGGACAGCAACTAATGAAAAACTGTTTTTT. This gives the protein CASSYRGTATNEKLFF.